The 12 T cell receptor beta chains reported below all come from one sample, sequenced in a study of blood T cell repertoires in COVID-19. Repertoires were generated with immunoSEQ multiplex PCR, while TCRdb's copy carries only in-frame clones and drops some. The sample has roughly 290,000 clones; 85% to 90% are singletons. Sequenced input: peripheral blood. The source of these receptors is a man under 40 with acute or convalescent COVID-19.

V usage is TRBV28 and J usage is TRBJ2-1, with TRBD1 matching over 9 bases. Germline values: CDR1 MDHEN, CDR2 SYDVKM. V lost 2 bases, J lost 6 bases, and 8 bases stayed unmatched. The CDR3 has 16 amino acids. CDR3 residues: CASSLTGTGYSNEQFF. The CDR3 DNA reads TGTGCCAGCAGTTTAACCGGGACAGGGTATTCCAATGAGCAGTTCTTC.

This chain links TRBV5-1 with TRBJ2-7; TRBD1 matches at 9 bases. CDR1 and CDR2 (germline): SGHRS, YFSETQ. The CDR3 is made up of 14 amino acids. V gave up 4 bases and J gave up 12 bases; unmatched junction bases: 14. CDR3 nucleotides: TGCGCCAGCAGCATGGAAGCTGGGACAGGGCAGAGGTACTTC. Translated: CASSMEAGTGQRYF.

The chain employs TRBV5-5 and TRBJ2-3; 13 bases line up with TRBD2. The CDR3 is 17 residues long. V was pared by 3 bases and J by 0 bases, with 4 bases of the junction left unmatched. Per the germline V gene, CDR1 is SGHKS and CDR2 is YYEKEE (reference sequence). The CDR3 DNA sequence: TGTGCCAGCAGCTCAGGACTAGCGGGGGAGAGCACAGATACGCAGTATTTT. It yields the protein CASSSGLAGESTDTQYF. Full variable domain (remainder filled in from reference TRBV5-5 and TRBJ2-3): DAGVTQSPTHLIKTRGQQVTLRCSPISGHKSVSWYQQVLGQGPQFIFQYYEKEERGRGNFPDRFSARQFPNYSSELNVNALLLGDSALYLCASSSGLAGESTDTQYFGPGTRLTVL.

This rearrangement joins TRBV5-1 to TRBJ1-1; 10 bases fit TRBD1. The CDR3 covers 15 residues. Trimming removed 4 bases from V and 3 bases from J; junction bases left unmatched: 6. CDR1 and CDR2 from the germline V gene are SGHRS and YFSETQ. CDR3 coding DNA: TGCGCCAGCAGCCCACGACAGGGGGCCGACACTGAAGCTTTCTTT. Residues: CASSPRQGADTEAFF.

The rearrangement uses TRBV4-1 and TRBJ1-3, with D maybe TRBD1 (5 bases). The CDR3 contains 15 residues. The germline V gene has CDR1 MGHRA and CDR2 YSYEKL. V was trimmed by 0 bases and J by 4 bases, leaving 10 bases between them. The CDR3 reads CASSQEGVPGNTIYF. The CDR3 region has the DNA TGCGCCAGCAGCCAAGAAGGGGTCCCAGGAAACACCATATATTTT.

The chain has TRBV28 and TRBJ1-2; D is perhaps TRBD1 (5 bases). The CDR3 is 16 residues long. V gave up 4 bases and J gave up 1 base, with 16 bases separating them. CDR1 and CDR2 (germline): MDHEN, SYDVKM. The CDR3 loop reads CASSSYPIQGNYGYTF. CDR3 nucleotides: TGTGCCAGCAGTTCTTACCCCATTCAGGGTAACTATGGCTACACCTTC.

This sequence joins TRBV5-5 and TRBJ2-5; D perhaps matches TRBD1 (6 bases). CDR3 length: 14 residues. Trimming stripped 0 bases from V and 7 bases from J, with 13 bases between. Germline CDR1 reads SGHKS; CDR2 reads YYEKEE (reference sequence). In nucleotides, the CDR3 is TGTGCCAGCAGCTTGGAACAGGGTAGGGTGACCCAGTACTTC. It translates to CASSLEQGRVTQYF.

This sequence joins TRBV28 and TRBJ1-2; 12 positions agree with TRBD1. CDR1 is MDHEN, CDR2 SYDVKM, per germline. The V and J ends lost 3 bases and 2 bases, in that order; junction bases with no gene match: 4. This CDR3 region has 16 residues. The CDR3 nucleotides read TGTGCCAGCAGTTTGGGGGGACAGGGGGCGAACTATGGCTACACCTTC. Translating gives CASSLGGQGANYGYTF.

The chain carries TRBV9 and TRBJ2-2; possibly TRBD1 for D (5 bases). The CDR3 extends over 18 amino acids. V gave up 1 base and J gave up 2 bases, with 18 bases separating them. From germline, CDR1 is SGDLS and CDR2 YYNGEE. CDR3 sequence: CASSVSPYTGDNTGELFF. For the CDR3, the DNA is TGTGCCAGCAGCGTAAGTCCTTACACAGGAGATAACACCGGGGAGCTGTTTTTT.

V is TRBV7-9 and J is TRBJ2-7; 14 bases align to TRBD2. V was clipped by 4 bases and J by 4 bases; unmatched bases: 9. The CDR3 spans 17 residues. CDR1 and CDR2 (germline): SEHNR, FQNEAQ (reference sequence). CDR3 residues: CASSSGLAGEKEYEQYF. The CDR3 DNA reads as TGTGCCAGCAGCTCGGGACTAGCGGGAGAAAAGGAGTACGAGCAGTACTTC.

This chain joins TRBV24-1 and TRBJ2-2; D is undetermined. Trimming took 6 bases from V and 0 from J, leaving 7 bases between them. From germline, CDR1 is KGHDR and CDR2 SFDVKD. The CDR3 extends over 14 amino acids. CDR3 loop: CATSTTPNTGELFF. For the CDR3, the DNA is TGTGCCACCAGTACAACCCCGAACACCGGGGAGCTGTTTTTT.

V usage is TRBV11-3 and J usage is TRBJ2-3; 10 nucleotides line up with TRBD1. The CDR3 runs 18 residues. Germline trimming cut 4 bases from V and 0 bases from J; bases unmatched to any gene: 10. CDR1 is SGHNT and CDR2 is YENEEA in the germline V gene. In nucleotides, the CDR3 is TGTGCCAGCAGCTCAGGCTGGACAGGGGGATCTAGCACAGATACGCAGTATTTT. It translates to CASSSGWTGGSSTDTQYF.